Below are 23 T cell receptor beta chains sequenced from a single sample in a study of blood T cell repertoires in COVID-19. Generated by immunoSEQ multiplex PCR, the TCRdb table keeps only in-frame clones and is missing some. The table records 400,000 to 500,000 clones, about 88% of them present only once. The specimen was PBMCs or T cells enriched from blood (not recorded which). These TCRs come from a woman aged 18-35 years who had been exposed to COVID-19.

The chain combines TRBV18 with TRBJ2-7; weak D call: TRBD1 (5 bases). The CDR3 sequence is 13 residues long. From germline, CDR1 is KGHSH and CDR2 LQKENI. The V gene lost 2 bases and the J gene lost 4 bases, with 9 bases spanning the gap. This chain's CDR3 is CASSPVAGYEQYF. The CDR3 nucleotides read TGTGCCAGCTCACCAGTCGCAGGGTACGAGCAGTACTTC.

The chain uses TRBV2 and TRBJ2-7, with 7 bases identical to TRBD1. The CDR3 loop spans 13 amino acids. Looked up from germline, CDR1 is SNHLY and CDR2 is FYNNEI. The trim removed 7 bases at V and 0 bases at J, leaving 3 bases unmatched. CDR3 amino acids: CASTGTASYEQYF. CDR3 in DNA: TGTGCCAGCACAGGGACAGCCTCCTACGAGCAGTACTTC.

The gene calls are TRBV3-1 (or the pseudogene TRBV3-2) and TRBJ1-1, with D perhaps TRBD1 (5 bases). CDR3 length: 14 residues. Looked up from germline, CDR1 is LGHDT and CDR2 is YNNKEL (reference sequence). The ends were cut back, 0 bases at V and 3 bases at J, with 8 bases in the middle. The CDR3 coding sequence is TGTGCCAGCAGCCAAGACATAGGGGACACTGAAGCTTTCTTT. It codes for CASSQDIGDTEAFF.

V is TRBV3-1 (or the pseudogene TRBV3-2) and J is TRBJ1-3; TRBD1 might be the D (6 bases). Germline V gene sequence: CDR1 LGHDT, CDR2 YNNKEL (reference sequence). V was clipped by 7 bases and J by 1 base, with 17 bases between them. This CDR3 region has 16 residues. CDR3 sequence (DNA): TGTGCCAGCACCCTGGGGCGGGGGCCTTCTGGAAACACCATATATTTT. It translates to CASTLGRGPSGNTIYF.

CDR3 amino acids: CASRLGLAGFTDTQYF. CDR3 in DNA: TGTGCCAGCAGACTCGGGTTAGCGGGATTCACAGATACGCAGTATTTT. This chain links TRBV7-2 with TRBJ2-3; 8 bases are shared with TRBD2. There are 16 residues in the CDR3. Looked up from germline, CDR1 is SGHTA and CDR2 is FQGNSA. The V and J ends lost 6 bases and 2 bases, in that order; junction bases with no gene match: 10. Full variable domain (outside the CDR3, taken from reference TRBV7-2 and TRBJ2-3): GAGVSQSPSNKVTEKGKDVELRCDPISGHTALYWYRQSLGQGLEFLIYFQGNSAPDKSGLPSDRFSAERTGGSVSTLTIQRTQQEDSAVYLCASRLGLAGFTDTQYFGPGTRLTVL.

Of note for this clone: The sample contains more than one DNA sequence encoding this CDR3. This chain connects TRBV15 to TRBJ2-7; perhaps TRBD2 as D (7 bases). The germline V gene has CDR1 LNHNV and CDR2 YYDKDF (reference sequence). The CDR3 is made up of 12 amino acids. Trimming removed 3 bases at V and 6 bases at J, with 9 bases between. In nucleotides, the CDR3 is TGTGCCACCAGCAGGGGGGGGCGCGAGCAGTACTTC. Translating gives CATSRGGREQYF.

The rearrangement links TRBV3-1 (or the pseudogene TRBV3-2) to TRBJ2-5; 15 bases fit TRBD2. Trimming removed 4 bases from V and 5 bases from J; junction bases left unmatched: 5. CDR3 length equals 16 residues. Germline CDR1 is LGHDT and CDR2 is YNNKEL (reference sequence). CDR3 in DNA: TGTGCCAGCAGCCTCGGACTAGCGGGAGGGGGTGAGACCCAGTACTTC. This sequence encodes CASSLGLAGGGETQYF.

CDR3: CASSFLPTGALETQYF. CDR3 sequence (DNA): TGTGCCAGCAGTTTCCTTCCGACAGGGGCTTTGGAGACCCAGTACTTC. The genes are TRBV27 and TRBJ2-5; 8 positions match TRBD1. This CDR3 is 16 amino acids long. Germline CDR1 reads MNHEY; CDR2 reads SMNVEV (reference sequence). V lost 3 bases and J lost 5; bases outside the gene matches: 11.

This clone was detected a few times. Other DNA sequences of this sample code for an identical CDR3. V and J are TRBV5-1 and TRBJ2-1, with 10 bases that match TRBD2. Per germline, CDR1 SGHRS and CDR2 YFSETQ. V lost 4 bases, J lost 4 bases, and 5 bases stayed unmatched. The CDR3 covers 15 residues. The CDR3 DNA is TGCGCCAGCAGCACCGGGACTAGCGATTACAATGAGCAGTTCTTC. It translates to CASSTGTSDYNEQFF.

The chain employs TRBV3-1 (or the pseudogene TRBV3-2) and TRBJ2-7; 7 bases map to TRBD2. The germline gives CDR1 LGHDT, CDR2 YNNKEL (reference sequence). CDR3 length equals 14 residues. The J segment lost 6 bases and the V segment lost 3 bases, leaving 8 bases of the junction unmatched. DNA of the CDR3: TGTGCCAGCAGCCACGCTGGGGAGGGCTCCGAGCAGTACTTC. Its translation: CASSHAGEGSEQYF.

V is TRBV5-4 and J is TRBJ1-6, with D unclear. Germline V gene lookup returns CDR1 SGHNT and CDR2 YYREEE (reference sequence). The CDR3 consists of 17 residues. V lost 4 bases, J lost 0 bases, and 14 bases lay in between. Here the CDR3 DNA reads TGTGCCAGCAGCCCCGGGAGGGCCGGCTCCTATAATTCACCCCTCCACTTT. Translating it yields CASSPGRAGSYNSPLHF.

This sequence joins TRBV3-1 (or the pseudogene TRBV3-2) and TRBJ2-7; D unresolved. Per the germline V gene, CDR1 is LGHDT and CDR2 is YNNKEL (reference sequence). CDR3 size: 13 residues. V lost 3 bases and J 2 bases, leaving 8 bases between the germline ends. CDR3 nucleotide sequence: TGTGCCAGCAGCCACGGTGATACCTACGAGCAGTACTTC. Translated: CASSHGDTYEQYF.

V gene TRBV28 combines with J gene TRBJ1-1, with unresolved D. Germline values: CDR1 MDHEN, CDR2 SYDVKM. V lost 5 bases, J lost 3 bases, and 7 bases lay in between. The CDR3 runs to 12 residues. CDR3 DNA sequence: TGTGCCAGCAGTACAGTTTACACTGAAGCTTTCTTT. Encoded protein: CASSTVYTEAFF.

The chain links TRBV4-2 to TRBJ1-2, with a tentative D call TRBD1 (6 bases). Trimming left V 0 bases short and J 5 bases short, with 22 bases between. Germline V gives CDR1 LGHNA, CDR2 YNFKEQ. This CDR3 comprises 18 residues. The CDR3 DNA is TGTGCCAGCAGCCAAGAAGAGATAGGGGGGGGATTATCGTATGGCTACACCTTC. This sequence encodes CASSQEEIGGGLSYGYTF.

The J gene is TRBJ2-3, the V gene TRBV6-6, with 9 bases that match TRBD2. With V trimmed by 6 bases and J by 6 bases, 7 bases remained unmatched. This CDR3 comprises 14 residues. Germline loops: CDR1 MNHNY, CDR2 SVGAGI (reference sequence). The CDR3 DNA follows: TGTGCCAGCAGCACGAGCGGGAGGATTGATACGCAGTATTTT. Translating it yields CASSTSGRIDTQYF.

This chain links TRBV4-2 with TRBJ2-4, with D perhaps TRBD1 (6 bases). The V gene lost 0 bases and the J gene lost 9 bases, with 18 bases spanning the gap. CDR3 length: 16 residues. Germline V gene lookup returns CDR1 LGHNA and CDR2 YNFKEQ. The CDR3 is CASSQDNRELAAIQYF. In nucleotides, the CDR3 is TGTGCCAGCAGCCAAGATAACAGGGAGCTGGCGGCCATTCAGTACTTC.

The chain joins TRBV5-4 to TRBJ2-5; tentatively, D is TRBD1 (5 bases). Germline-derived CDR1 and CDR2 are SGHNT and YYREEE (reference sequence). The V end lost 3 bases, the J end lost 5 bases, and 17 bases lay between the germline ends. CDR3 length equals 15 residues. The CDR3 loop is CASSSRTGRVETQYF. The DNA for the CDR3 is TGTGCCAGCAGCTCGAGAACCGGCAGGGTGGAGACCCAGTACTTC. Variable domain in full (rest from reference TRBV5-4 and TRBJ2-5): ETGVTQSPTHLIKTRGQQVTLRCSSQSGHNTVSWYQQALGQGPQFIFQYYREEENGRGNFPPRFSGLQFPNYSSELNVNALELDDSALYLCASSSRTGRVETQYFGPGTRLLVL.

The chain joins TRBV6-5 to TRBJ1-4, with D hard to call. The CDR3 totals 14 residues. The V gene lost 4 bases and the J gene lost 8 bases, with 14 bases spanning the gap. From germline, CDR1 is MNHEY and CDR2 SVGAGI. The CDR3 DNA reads TGTGCCAGCAGTTCTACGGGGTCGGAGGAAAAACTGTTTTTT. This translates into CASSSTGSEEKLFF.

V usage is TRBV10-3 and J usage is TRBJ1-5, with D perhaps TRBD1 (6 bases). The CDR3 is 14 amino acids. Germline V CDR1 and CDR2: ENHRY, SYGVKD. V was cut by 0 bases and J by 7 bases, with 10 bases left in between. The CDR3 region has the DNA TGTGCCATCAGTGAGTCGACAGGATGGCAGCCCCAGCATTTT. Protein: CAISESTGWQPQHF.

CDR3 protein: CASSSQGAASFYGYTF. Here the CDR3 DNA reads TGTGCCAGCAGTTCACAGGGGGCGGCATCCTTCTATGGCTACACCTTC. The chain uses TRBV6-5 and TRBJ1-2; 9 positions agree with TRBD1. J was trimmed by 4 bases and V by 4 bases; bases with no gene match: 10. Per the germline V gene, CDR1 is MNHEY and CDR2 is SVGAGI. CDR3 length: 16 residues.

CDR3 sequence: CASSQLQGNSPLHF. As DNA, the CDR3 is TGTGCCAGCAGCCAATTACAGGGGAATTCACCCCTCCACTTT. The rearrangement joins TRBV14 to TRBJ1-6, with 7 nucleotides matching TRBD1. V was pared by 2 bases and J by 7 bases, with 2 bases of the junction left unmatched. The CDR3 extends over 14 amino acids. Germline-derived CDR1 and CDR2 are SGHDN and FVKESK.

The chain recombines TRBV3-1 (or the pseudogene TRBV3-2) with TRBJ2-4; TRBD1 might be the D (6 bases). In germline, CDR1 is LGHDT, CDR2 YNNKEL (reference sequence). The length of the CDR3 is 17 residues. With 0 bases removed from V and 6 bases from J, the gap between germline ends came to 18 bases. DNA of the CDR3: TGTGCCAGCAGCCAAGAACAGAGGATACAGGGATTAAACATTCAGTACTTC. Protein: CASSQEQRIQGLNIQYF.

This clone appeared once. CDR3: CASSQPGQGITGELFF. CDR3 nucleotides: TGCGCCAGCAGCCAACCGGGACAGGGGATAACCGGGGAGCTGTTTTTT. The genes are TRBV5-1 and TRBJ2-2, with 10 bases that match TRBD1. With V trimmed by 4 bases and J by 5 bases, 8 bases remained unmatched. The CDR3 has 16 amino acids. In germline, CDR1 is SGHRS, CDR2 YFSETQ. Variable domain in full (rest from reference TRBV5-1 and TRBJ2-2): KAGVTQTPRYLIKTRGQQVTLSCSPISGHRSVSWYQQTPGQGLQFLFEYFSETQRNKGNFPGRFSGRQFSNSRSEMNVSTLELGDSALYLCASSQPGQGITGELFFGEGSRLTVL.